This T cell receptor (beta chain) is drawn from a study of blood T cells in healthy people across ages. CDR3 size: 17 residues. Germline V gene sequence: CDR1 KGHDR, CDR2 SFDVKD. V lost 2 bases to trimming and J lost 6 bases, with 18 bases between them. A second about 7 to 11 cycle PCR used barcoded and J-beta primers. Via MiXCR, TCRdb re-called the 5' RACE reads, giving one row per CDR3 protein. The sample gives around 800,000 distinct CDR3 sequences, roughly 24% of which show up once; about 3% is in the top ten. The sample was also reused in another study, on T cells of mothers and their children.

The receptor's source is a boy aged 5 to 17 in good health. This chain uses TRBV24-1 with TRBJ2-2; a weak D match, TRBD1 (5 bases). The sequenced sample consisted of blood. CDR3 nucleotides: TGTGCCACCAGTGATTCCCCTACAGGATCTTACGCCGGGGAGCTGTTTTTT. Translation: CATSDSPTGSYAGELFF.